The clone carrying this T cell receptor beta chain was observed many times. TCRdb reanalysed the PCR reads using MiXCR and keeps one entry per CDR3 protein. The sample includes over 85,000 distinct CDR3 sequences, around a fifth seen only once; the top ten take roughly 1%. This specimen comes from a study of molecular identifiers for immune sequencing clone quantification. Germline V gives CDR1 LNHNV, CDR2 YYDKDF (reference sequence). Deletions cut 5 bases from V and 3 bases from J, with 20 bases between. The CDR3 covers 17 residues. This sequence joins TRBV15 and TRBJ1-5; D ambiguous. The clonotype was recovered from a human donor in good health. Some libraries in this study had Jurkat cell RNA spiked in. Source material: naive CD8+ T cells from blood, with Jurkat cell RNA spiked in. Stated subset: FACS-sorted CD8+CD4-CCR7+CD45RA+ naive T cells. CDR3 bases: TGTGCCACCAGCGAGGAACTGAATTTTGCCATCAATCAGCCCCAGCATTTT. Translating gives CATSEELNFAINQPQHF.